This T cell receptor (beta chain) was observed in a study of blood T cell repertoires in COVID-19. Study background: Samples of COVID-19 (acute and convalescent) were obtained from the United States, Italy and Spain. The cDNA or gDNA used as material had been derived from T cells, B-cell-depleted T cells, or PBMCs.

The trim removed 5 bases at V and 2 bases at J, leaving 5 bases unmatched. The CDR3 is made up of 15 amino acids. Germline CDR1 is MNHEY and CDR2 is SMNVEV (reference sequence). In the original processing: Scientists estimated how many nucleated cells there were by amplifying reference gene primers. Clones were read by immunoSEQ multiplex PCR, and TCRdb kept only the in-frame ones, dropping some. V, J and clone size are taken as reported in that table, and D and trimming were inferred from the DNA itself. Found here are fewer than 110,000 clones, roughly 87% of them singletons; the top ten hold 6.2%.

Sequenced material: peripheral blood. V and J are TRBV27 and TRBJ2-1; 8 nucleotides match TRBD1. The source is a human donor in a cohort sampled during active COVID-19. The CDR3 coding sequence is TGTGCCAGCAGTCCTCGGACAGGGACCTACAATGAGCAGTTCTTC. This translates into CASSPRTGTYNEQFF.